These T cell receptor beta chains were read from a single sample in a study of graft-versus-host responses after intestinal transplantation. No antigen has been identified for these receptors. The protocol was immunoSEQ multiplex PCR, while the TCRdb copy is restricted to in-frame clones and leaves out a portion. The table records approximately 89,000 clones, more than 85% of them present only once. Sequencing was performed on unstimulated CD4+ T cells sorted from spleen or lymph node cells, taken before intestinal transplant. The receptors were sampled from a human donor who received an intestinal transplant. The CDR3 runs from the conserved cysteine through the conserved F or W. D genes are given only for firm matches. The listing skips clone size in some rows; elsewhere it reads once, few, many or a size class.

J: TRBJ2-7
D: TRBD1
size: NA
V: TRBV6-5
DNA: TGTGCCAGCACCCCGGACAGGGTTTTCAACGAGCAGTACTTC
CDR3: CASTPDRVFNEQYF

J: TRBJ1-2
D: NA
size: NA
V: TRBV6-5
DNA: TGTGCCAGCAGTTACGTGGCAGGGCCTAACTATGGCTACACCTTC
CDR3: CASSYVAGPNYGYTF

J: TRBJ2-7
D: TRBD1
size: once
V: TRBV7-2
DNA: TGTGCCAGCAGCTCGACAGGGTGGGGAGAAGAGCAGTACTTC
CDR3: CASSSTGWGEEQYF

J: TRBJ2-2
D: TRBD2
size: NA
V: TRBV19
DNA: TGTGCCAGTAAAGAATTAGCGGGGGGGTACACCGGGGAGCTGTTTTTT
CDR3: CASKELAGGYTGELFF

J: TRBJ2-7
D: TRBD2
size: NA
V: TRBV4-1
DNA: TGCGCCAGCAGGAAGCGGGAGGATGCCTACGAGCAGTACTTC
CDR3: CASRKREDAYEQYF

J: TRBJ1-1
D: NA
size: NA
V: TRBV6-5
DNA: TGTGCCAGCAAGGTCGCGGCATACACTGAAGCTTTCTTT
CDR3: CASKVAAYTEAFF

J: TRBJ2-4
D: TRBD1
size: NA
V: TRBV6-5
DNA: TGTGCCAGCAGTTCCCTCGGGACAGCCTCCAAAAACATTCAGTACTTC
CDR3: CASSSLGTASKNIQYF

J: TRBJ1-4
D: TRBD1
size: once
V: TRBV2
DNA: TGTGCCAGCAGGCTACAGGGGGCGCTCGAAAAACTGTTTTTT
CDR3: CASRLQGALEKLFF

J: TRBJ1-1
D: TRBD1
size: NA
V: TRBV30
DNA: TGTGCCGCGACTCGGACAGGGGTGACGGGGGGGACTGAAGCTTTCTTT
CDR3: CAATRTGVTGGTEAFF

J: TRBJ2-3
D: NA
size: NA
V: TRBV5-1
DNA: TGCGCCAGCAGCTTGTACGGGGGGCCCTCCACAGATACGCAGTATTTT
CDR3: CASSLYGGPSTDTQYF

J: TRBJ2-2
D: TRBD2
size: NA
V: TRBV6-5
DNA: TGTGCCAGCAGTCAGACTAGCGGTTACACCGGGGAGCTGTTTTTT
CDR3: CASSQTSGYTGELFF

J: TRBJ1-1
D: NA
size: NA
V: TRBV7-3
DNA: TGTGCCAGCAGCTTACAGGCACAGGAGAACACTGAAGCTTTCTTT
CDR3: CASSLQAQENTEAFF

J: TRBJ2-7
D: TRBD2
size: NA
V: TRBV5-1
DNA: TGCGCCAGCAGCTTGACTAGCGGGAAGAGCTACGAGCAGTACTTC
CDR3: CASSLTSGKSYEQYF

J: TRBJ2-3
D: NA
size: NA
V: TRBV7-2
DNA: TGTGCCAGCAGCTTAGTCGGGGAGCAGTATTTT
CDR3: CASSLVGEQYF

J: TRBJ2-7
D: TRBD2
size: NA
V: TRBV30
DNA: TGTGCCTGGAACTCGGGACTAGCGGGAGGCCCCCGCTACGAGCAGTACTTC
CDR3: CAWNSGLAGGPRYEQYF

J: TRBJ2-5
D: NA
size: NA
V: TRBV5-1
DNA: TGCGCCAGCAGCCCGGATGGGCAGTATGAGGAGACCCAGTACTTC
CDR3: CASSPDGQYEETQYF

J: TRBJ1-6
D: TRBD1
size: NA
V: TRBV5-1
DNA: TGCGCCAGCAGCCGCGACAGGGGTGATTCACCCCTCCACTTT
CDR3: CASSRDRGDSPLHF

J: TRBJ2-2
D: NA
size: NA
V: TRBV6-5
DNA: TGTGCCAGCAGCCTTAAGACACCGAACACCGGGGAGCTGTTTTTT
CDR3: CASSLKTPNTGELFF

J: TRBJ2-7
D: TRBD2
size: NA
V: TRBV5-1
DNA: TGCGCCAGCAGCTTGGAGGTCCCGGCGGGAGGGCCCTACGAGCAGTACTTC
CDR3: CASSLEVPAGGPYEQYF

J: TRBJ2-7
D: NA
size: NA
V: TRBV30
DNA: TGTGCCTGGACCCAAGGGTTAGGGAGGACCTACGAGCAGTACTTC
CDR3: CAWTQGLGRTYEQYF

J: TRBJ2-1
D: TRBD2
size: NA
V: TRBV5-1
DNA: TGCGCCAGCCGTCCCCTAGCGGGTTACAATGAGCAGTTCTTC
CDR3: CASRPLAGYNEQFF

J: TRBJ2-7
D: NA
size: NA
V: TRBV6-6
DNA: TGTGCCAGCAGTTTATCAGGGGACTACGAGCAGTACTTC
CDR3: CASSLSGDYEQYF

J: TRBJ2-3
D: NA
size: NA
V: TRBV11-2
DNA: TGTGCCAGCAGCTTAGATCGAGGAGGGACAGATACGCAGTATTTT
CDR3: CASSLDRGGTDTQYF

J: TRBJ1-2
D: NA
size: NA
V: TRBV6-1
DNA: TGTGCCAGCAGTGAAAGAGTCCCACGAGGGTATGGCTACACCTTC
CDR3: CASSERVPRGYGYTF

J: TRBJ1-2
D: NA
size: NA
V: TRBV7-9
DNA: TGTGCCAGCAGCCCAAGATCGGCTGTTACAGGATGGATTTATGGCTACACCTTC
CDR3: CASSPRSAVTGWIYGYTF

J: TRBJ1-6
D: NA
size: NA
V: TRBV6-1
DNA: TGTGCCGAGAGCCGGGGGTATAATTCACCCCTCCACTTT
CDR3: CAESRGYNSPLHF

J: TRBJ2-1
D: NA
size: NA
V: TRBV4-2
DNA: TGTGCCAGCAGCCAAGAACTTATCTATGAGCAGTTCTTC
CDR3: CASSQELIYEQFF

J: TRBJ1-2
D: NA
size: NA
V: TRBV28
DNA: TGTGCCAGCAGTGGTTTTGGAGGCCGAGCTAACTATGGCTACACCTTC
CDR3: CASSGFGGRANYGYTF

J: TRBJ1-1
D: TRBD1
size: NA
V: TRBV7-9
DNA: TGTGCCAGCAGCCCCCAGGGGGCAGGGAACACTGAAGCTTTCTTT
CDR3: CASSPQGAGNTEAFF

J: TRBJ1-3
D: NA
size: NA
V: TRBV7-2
DNA: TGTGCCAGCAGCTTGTACGGGGTCGATACTGGAAACACCATATATTTT
CDR3: CASSLYGVDTGNTIYF

J: TRBJ2-2
D: NA
size: NA
V: TRBV5-1
DNA: TGCGCCAGCAGTGTTACTACTACCGGGGAGCTGTTTTTT
CDR3: CASSVTTTGELFF

J: TRBJ1-6
D: NA
size: once
V: TRBV19
DNA: TGTGCCAGTAGTATAGAGGACAGCCAATCACCCCTCCACTTT
CDR3: CASSIEDSQSPLHF

J: TRBJ2-1
D: TRBD2
size: NA
V: TRBV7-8
DNA: TGTGCCAGCAACATGAGAGCGGGAGACAATGAGCAGTTCTTC
CDR3: CASNMRAGDNEQFF

J: TRBJ2-2
D: TRBD2
size: NA
V: TRBV5-1
DNA: TGCGCCAGCAGCTTCGGCGGGAGGGCCACCGGGGAGCTGTTTTTT
CDR3: CASSFGGRATGELFF

J: TRBJ2-1
D: NA
size: NA
V: TRBV18
DNA: TGTGCCAGCTCACCCCTTCAGACAGGCTACAATGAGCAGTTCTTC
CDR3: CASSPLQTGYNEQFF

J: TRBJ1-1
D: NA
size: NA
V: TRBV30
DNA: TGTGCCTGGAGTTTATGGTCAAAAGCTGAGAACACTGAAGCTTTCTTT
CDR3: CAWSLWSKAENTEAFF

J: TRBJ2-7
D: TRBD2
size: NA
V: TRBV6-1
DNA: TGTGCCAGCAGGACTAGCGGCTCCTACGAGCAGTACTTC
CDR3: CASRTSGSYEQYF

J: TRBJ2-7
D: TRBD2
size: NA
V: TRBV7-9
DNA: TGTGCCAGCAGCTTAACTAGCGGAGTCTCCTACGAGCAGTACTTC
CDR3: CASSLTSGVSYEQYF

J: TRBJ1-1
D: NA
size: NA
V: TRBV4-1
DNA: TGCGCCAGCAACCCGGGGGGTTCGTTGTACACTGAAGCTTTCTTT
CDR3: CASNPGGSLYTEAFF

J: TRBJ2-1
D: NA
size: once
V: TRBV19
DNA: TGTGCCAGTAAGGGTAGCGCTTACTACAATGAGCAGTTCTTC
CDR3: CASKGSAYYNEQFF

J: TRBJ2-6
D: NA
size: NA
V: TRBV9
DNA: TGTGCCAGCAGCGTAACCAGCTCTGGGGCCAACGTCCTGACTTTC
CDR3: CASSVTSSGANVLTF

J: TRBJ1-1
D: NA
size: NA
V: TRBV5-6
DNA: TGTGCCAGCAGCTTGGGGGGCAGGGGAACTGAAGCTTTCTTT
CDR3: CASSLGGRGTEAFF

J: TRBJ2-5
D: NA
size: NA
V: TRBV5-1
DNA: TGCGCCAGCAGCTTACGGGGGCAAGAGACCCAGTACTTC
CDR3: CASSLRGQETQYF

J: TRBJ2-7
D: NA
size: NA
V: TRBV6-5
DNA: TGTGCCAGCAGTTACTCGGTAAGGTGGTCGGGCTACGAGCAGTACTTC
CDR3: CASSYSVRWSGYEQYF

J: TRBJ1-2
D: TRBD1
size: few
V: TRBV6-6
DNA: TGTGCCAGCAGTCCACAGGGGGACTATGGCTACACCTTC
CDR3: CASSPQGDYGYTF

J: TRBJ1-3
D: TRBD1
size: NA
V: TRBV6-5
DNA: TGTGCCAGCAGTGTGGACAGGGGAACTGGAAACACCATATATTTT
CDR3: CASSVDRGTGNTIYF

J: TRBJ2-7
D: TRBD2
size: NA
V: TRBV6-5
DNA: TGTGCCAGCAGTTACTCGATTAGCGGGAGTGCTTACGAGCAGTACTTC
CDR3: CASSYSISGSAYEQYF

J: TRBJ1-6
D: NA
size: few
V: TRBV2
DNA: TGTGCCACAACTAGCGGCCAGGGCCGCTATTCACCCCTCCACTTT
CDR3: CATTSGQGRYSPLHF

J: TRBJ2-7
D: NA
size: few
V: TRBV6-5
DNA: TGTGCCAGCAGTTACAGGGCAGCTCCCCCGGAGGGGCAGTACTTC
CDR3: CASSYRAAPPEGQYF

J: TRBJ2-7
D: TRBD2
size: NA
V: TRBV5-4
DNA: TGTGCCAGCACCCGAGCGGGGAGGGGCGGCTACGAGCAGTACTTC
CDR3: CASTRAGRGGYEQYF

J: TRBJ2-4
D: NA
size: NA
V: TRBV5-6
DNA: TGTGCCAGCAGCCTACTGCTAGGAGGTAATCTAGCCAAAAACATTCAGTACTTC
CDR3: CASSLLLGGNLAKNIQYF

J: TRBJ2-7
D: NA
size: NA
V: TRBV6-5
DNA: TGTGCCAGCAGATCTAACCTCGAGCAGTACTTC
CDR3: CASRSNLEQYF

J: TRBJ2-5
D: TRBD1
size: NA
V: TRBV5-1
DNA: TGCGCCAGCAGCACGGGACAGGGACCCCAAGAGACCCAGTACTTC
CDR3: CASSTGQGPQETQYF

J: TRBJ2-5
D: NA
size: NA
V: TRBV6-4
DNA: TGTGCCAGCAGTGACTCAAGGGCGGGAGAGACCCAGTACTTC
CDR3: CASSDSRAGETQYF

J: TRBJ1-2
D: NA
size: NA
V: TRBV30
DNA: TGTGCCTGGAGTGTAGGAGCTAACTATGGCTACACCTTC
CDR3: CAWSVGANYGYTF